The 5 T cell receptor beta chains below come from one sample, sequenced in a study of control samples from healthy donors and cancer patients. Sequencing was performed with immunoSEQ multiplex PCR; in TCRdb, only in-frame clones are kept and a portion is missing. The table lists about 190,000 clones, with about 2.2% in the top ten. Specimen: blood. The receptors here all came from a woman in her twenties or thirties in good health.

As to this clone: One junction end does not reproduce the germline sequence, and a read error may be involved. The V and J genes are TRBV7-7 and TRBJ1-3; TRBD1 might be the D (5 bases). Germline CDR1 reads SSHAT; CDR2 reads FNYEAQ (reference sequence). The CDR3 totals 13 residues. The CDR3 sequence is CASSLDSGNTIYF. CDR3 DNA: TGTGCTAGCAGCTTAGACAGTGGAAACACCATATATTTT.

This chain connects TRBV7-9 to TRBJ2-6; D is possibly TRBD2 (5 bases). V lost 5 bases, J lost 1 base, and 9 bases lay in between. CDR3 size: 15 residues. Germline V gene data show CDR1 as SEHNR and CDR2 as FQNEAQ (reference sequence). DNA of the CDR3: TGTGCCAGCAGCCCGTCGGGGTCTGGGGCCAACGTCCTGACTTTC. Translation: CASSPSGSGANVLTF. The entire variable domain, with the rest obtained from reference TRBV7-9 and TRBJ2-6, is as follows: DTGVSQNPRHKITKRGQNVTFRCDPISEHNRLYWYRQTLGQGPEFLTYFQNEAQLEKSRLLSDRFSAERPKGSFSTLEIQRTEQGDSAMYLCASSPSGSGANVLTFGAGSRLTVL.

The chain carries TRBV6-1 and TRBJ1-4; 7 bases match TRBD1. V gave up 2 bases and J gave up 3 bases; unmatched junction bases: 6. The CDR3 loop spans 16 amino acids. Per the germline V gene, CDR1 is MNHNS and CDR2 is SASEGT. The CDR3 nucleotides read TGTGCCAGCAGTGAAAGGAGGACAGGACCTAATGAAAAACTGTTTTTT. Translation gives CASSERRTGPNEKLFF.

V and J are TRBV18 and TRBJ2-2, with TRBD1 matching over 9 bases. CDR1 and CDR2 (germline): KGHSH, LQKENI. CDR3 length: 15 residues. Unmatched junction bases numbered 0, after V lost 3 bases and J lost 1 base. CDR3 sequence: CASSPGQGNTGELFF. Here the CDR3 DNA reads TGTGCCAGCTCACCGGGACAGGGGAACACCGGGGAGCTGTTTTTT.

The CDR3 nucleotides are TGCGCCAGCAGCCCCGCCGAGGCGGGGTACAATGAGCAGTTCTTC. Translated: CASSPAEAGYNEQFF. The V gene is TRBV5-1, the J gene TRBJ2-1; maybe TRBD2 (6 bases). With 4 bases removed from V and 4 bases from J, the gap between germline ends came to 15 bases. From germline, CDR1 is SGHRS and CDR2 YFSETQ. The CDR3 totals 15 residues.